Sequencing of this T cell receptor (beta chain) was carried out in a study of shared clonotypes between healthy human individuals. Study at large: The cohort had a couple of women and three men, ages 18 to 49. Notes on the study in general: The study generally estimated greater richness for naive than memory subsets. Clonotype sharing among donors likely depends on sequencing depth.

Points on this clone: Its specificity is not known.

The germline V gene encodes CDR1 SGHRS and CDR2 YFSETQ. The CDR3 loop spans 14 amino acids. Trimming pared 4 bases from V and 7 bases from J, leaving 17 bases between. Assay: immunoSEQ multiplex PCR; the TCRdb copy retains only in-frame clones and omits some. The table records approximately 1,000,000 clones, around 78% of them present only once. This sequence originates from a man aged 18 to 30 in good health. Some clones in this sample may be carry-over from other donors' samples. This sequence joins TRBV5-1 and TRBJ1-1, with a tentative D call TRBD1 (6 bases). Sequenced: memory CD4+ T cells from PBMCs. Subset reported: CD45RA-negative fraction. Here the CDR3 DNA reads TGCGCCAGCAGCCCCCCCCCTGGCAGGGGTGAAGCTTTCTTT. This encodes CASSPPPGRGEAFF. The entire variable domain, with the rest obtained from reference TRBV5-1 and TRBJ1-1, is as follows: KAGVTQTPRYLIKTRGQQVTLSCSPISGHRSVSWYQQTPGQGLQFLFEYFSETQRNKGNFPGRFSGRQFSNSRSEMNVSTLELGDSALYLCASSPPPGRGEAFFGQGTRLTVV.